This T cell receptor beta chain was sequenced in a study of blood T cell repertoires in COVID-19. Clones were sequenced by immunoSEQ multiplex PCR, and TCRdb holds only the in-frame ones, with some missing. The sample includes over 85,000 clones, 70% to 90% of them seen just once. The V and J ends lost 3 bases and 9 bases respectively, with 16 bases between them. This CDR3 is built from 15 residues. The germline V gene encodes CDR1 SGDLS and CDR2 YYNGEE. The clonotype comes from a man aged 35-49 years with active or convalescent COVID-19. Material: peripheral blood. This chain joins TRBV9 and TRBJ1-6; D might be TRBD1 (5 bases). The CDR3 here is CASSADGHPGSPLHF. The CDR3 DNA reads as TGTGCCAGCAGCGCCGACGGACATCCTGGTTCACCCCTCCACTTT.